Below, 21 T cell receptor beta chains from the same sample are listed, as sequenced in a study of cytomegalovirus exposure and HLA in healthy donors. The PCR made use of 60 Vbeta and 13 Jbeta primers. Some clones are missing from TCRdb's copy, which holds only in-frame ones; the method was immunoSEQ multiplex PCR. The top ten hold around 4.4% of the sample, which has about 170,000 clones, approximately 80% seen once. The sample comprised PBMCs. The receptors were gathered from a woman aged 50 to 60 in good health and CMV-seropositive.

The chain joins TRBV4-3 to TRBJ1-3, with D uncertain. The CDR3 is made up of 15 amino acids. In germline, CDR1 is LGHNA, CDR2 YSLEER. Trimming took off 4 bases at V and 0 bases at J, with 10 bases between the two ends. DNA for the CDR3: TGCGCCAGCAGCCCAGGACTGACCTCTGGAAACACCATATATTTT. Translating gives CASSPGLTSGNTIYF.

V gene TRBV15 combines with J gene TRBJ2-7; D perhaps matches TRBD2 (6 bases). In germline, CDR1 is LNHNV, CDR2 YYDKDF (reference sequence). Trimming cost V 1 base and J 3 bases, with 10 bases left between them. The CDR3 totals 14 residues. CDR3 in amino acids: CATSRAGGIYEQYF. CDR3 DNA sequence: TGTGCCACCAGCAGAGCCGGGGGAATCTACGAGCAGTACTTC.

The chain links TRBV5-1 to TRBJ1-6; 7 bases map to TRBD1. CDR3 length: 14 residues. Germline loops: CDR1 SGHRS, CDR2 YFSETQ. Losses at the gene ends were 2 bases for V and 6 bases for J; bases not matched to a gene: 2. The CDR3 region is CASSLRQGNSPLHF. The CDR3 DNA is TGCGCCAGCAGCTTACGACAGGGTAATTCACCCCTCCACTTT. Drawing the rest from reference TRBV5-1 and TRBJ1-6, the complete variable domain is KAGVTQTPRYLIKTRGQQVTLSCSPISGHRSVSWYQQTPGQGLQFLFEYFSETQRNKGNFPGRFSGRQFSNSRSEMNVSTLELGDSALYLCASSLRQGNSPLHFGNGTRLTVT.

V and J are TRBV10-3 and TRBJ2-2; D perhaps matches TRBD1 (6 bases). Trimming took off 5 bases at V and 4 bases at J, with 14 bases between the two ends. The CDR3 has 15 residues. Germline V CDR1 and CDR2: ENHRY, SYGVKD. The CDR3 sequence: CAISPGRGATGELFF. CDR3 nucleotide sequence: TGTGCCATCAGTCCGGGCAGGGGTGCCACCGGGGAGCTGTTTTTT.

V and J are TRBV29-1 and TRBJ2-1, with D tentatively TRBD1 (6 bases). This CDR3 spans 13 amino acids. Trimming removed 7 bases from V and 3 bases from J, with 13 bases in between. Per the germline V gene, CDR1 is SQVTM and CDR2 is ANQGSEA. The DNA of the CDR3 is TGCAGCGGCCTCCGGGACAACTACAATGAGCAGTTCTTC. Protein product: CSGLRDNYNEQFF.

This chain uses TRBV11-3 with TRBJ2-7; D not certain. From germline, CDR1 is SGHNT and CDR2 YENEEA. The V and J ends lost 4 bases and 1 base respectively, with 8 bases between them. The CDR3 extends over 13 amino acids. As DNA, the CDR3 is TGTGCCAGCAGCTCCCAGGCATCCTACGAGCAGTACTTC. The encoded protein is CASSSQASYEQYF. Full variable domain (outside the CDR3, taken from reference TRBV11-3 and TRBJ2-7): EAGVVQSPRYKIIEKKQPVAFWCNPISGHNTLYWYLQNLGQGPELLIRYENEEAVDDSQLPKDRFSAERLKGVDSTLKIQPAELGDSAVYLCASSSQASYEQYFGPGTRLTVT.

The chain joins TRBV19 to TRBJ1-1; D is possibly TRBD1 (6 bases). V shed 10 bases and J shed 0 bases, with 18 bases lying between them. CDR3 length: 15 residues. The germline gives CDR1 LNHDA, CDR2 SQIVND (reference sequence). The CDR3 region has the DNA TGTGCCACCAAGGCTACAGGGACGATGAACACTGAAGCTTTCTTT. Translation: CATKATGTMNTEAFF.

The sample holds a few counts of this clone. This sequence joins TRBV7-3 and TRBJ1-2; D is unclear. There are 14 residues in the CDR3. Germline CDR1 reads SGHTA; CDR2 reads FQGTGA. V lost 4 bases to trimming and J lost 5 bases, with 14 bases between them. The chain's CDR3 is CASSYLAGLYGYTF. CDR3 in DNA: TGTGCCAGCAGCTATCTAGCGGGGTTATATGGCTACACCTTC. Full variable domain (missing parts from reference TRBV7-3 and TRBJ1-2): GAGVSQTPSNKVTEKGKYVELRCDPISGHTALYWYRQSLGQGPEFLIYFQGTGAADDSGLPNDRFFAVRPEGSVSTLKIQRTERGDSAVYLCASSYLAGLYGYTFGSGTRLTVV.

The chain carries TRBV6-1 and TRBJ1-2; D is undetermined. This CDR3 has 15 residues. V lost 5 bases and J 3 bases, leaving 16 bases between the germline ends. Germline assignment: CDR1 MNHNS and CDR2 SASEGT. The CDR3 DNA is TGTGCCAGCAGTATGGGAGCCCCAAAGGACTATGGCTACACCTTC. It yields the protein CASSMGAPKDYGYTF.

This clone was found a few times. The chain recombines TRBV11-1 with TRBJ1-1; tentatively, D is TRBD1 (6 bases). From germline, CDR1 is SGHAT and CDR2 FQDESV (reference sequence). CDR3 length equals 13 residues. Trimming left V 7 bases short and J 8 bases short, with 17 bases between. CDR3 in DNA: TGTGCCAGCACCCGGCAGGGGAGTCCCGAAGCTTTCTTT. As protein: CASTRQGSPEAFF.

This chain joins TRBV9 and TRBJ2-5; 8 bases line up with TRBD2. This CDR3 has 15 residues. Germline lookup yields CDR1 SGDLS and CDR2 YYNGEE. The trim removed 3 bases at V and 0 bases at J, leaving 4 bases unmatched. The DNA of the CDR3 is TGTGCCAGCAGCGCTGCGGGGGGCCACCAAGAGACCCAGTACTTC. Translating gives CASSAAGGHQETQYF. Supplemented by reference TRBV9 and TRBJ2-5, the full variable domain reads DSGVTQTPKHLITATGQRVTLRCSPRSGDLSVYWYQQSLDQGLQFLIQYYNGEERAKGNILERFSAQQFPDLHSELNLSSLELGDSALYFCASSAAGGHQETQYFGPGTRLLVL.

This rearrangement joins TRBV27 to TRBJ1-5; a possible D gene is TRBD1 (5 bases). V lost 0 bases and J lost 3, with 9 bases in between. The germline V gene encodes CDR1 MNHEY and CDR2 SMNVEV (reference sequence). This CDR3 is 15 amino acids long. CDR3 protein: CASSLSQGVNQPQHF. CDR3 DNA: TGTGCCAGCAGTTTATCCCAGGGTGTCAATCAGCCCCAGCATTTT.

The chain couples TRBV2 to TRBJ1-5, with D possibly matching TRBD1 (6 bases). Trimming took 8 bases from V and 4 from J, leaving 12 bases between them. The CDR3 covers 13 residues. Germline values: CDR1 SNHLY, CDR2 FYNNEI. This CDR3 reads CASQLQGNQPQHF. DNA of the CDR3: TGTGCCAGCCAACTCCAGGGGAATCAGCCCCAGCATTTT.

The chain recombines TRBV14 with TRBJ2-5, with D hard to call. Germline V gives CDR1 SGHDN, CDR2 FVKESK. This CDR3 has 16 residues. The germline V and J ends were trimmed by 1 base and 2 bases, with 14 bases remaining between them. CDR3 residues: CASSQATGYLQETQYF. CDR3 DNA sequence: TGTGCCAGCAGCCAAGCAACCGGGTATCTTCAAGAGACCCAGTACTTC.

This clone is a singleton in its sample. The chain uses TRBV7-2 and TRBJ2-1; 10 positions agree with TRBD2. Germline V gene sequence: CDR1 SGHTA, CDR2 FQGNSA. This CDR3 spans 12 amino acids. The J segment lost 12 bases and the V segment lost 4 bases, leaving 3 bases of the junction unmatched. The CDR3 DNA sequence: TGTGCCAGCAGCTCGCTAGCGGGAGCGCAGTTCTTC. Amino acids: CASSSLAGAQFF. The full variable domain, in which reference TRBV7-2 and TRBJ2-1 provide the parts outside the CDR3, is GAGVSQSPSNKVTEKGKDVELRCDPISGHTALYWYRQSLGQGLEFLIYFQGNSAPDKSGLPSDRFSAERTGGSVSTLTIQRTQQEDSAVYLCASSSLAGAQFFGPGTRLTVL.

The chain recombines TRBV9 with TRBJ1-2, with TRBD1 matching over 7 bases. CDR1 SGDLS and CDR2 YYNGEE come from the germline V gene. After removal of 2 bases from V and 7 bases from J, the junction contained 8 bases not matched to a gene. This CDR3 is 14 amino acids long. Here the CDR3 DNA reads TGTGCCAGCAGCGTGGGGCTTGCAGGGGGTGGCTACACCTTC. As protein: CASSVGLAGGGYTF.

The chain employs TRBV12-5 and TRBJ1-5; D is undetermined. V shed 7 bases and J shed 7 bases, with 14 bases lying between them. Looked up from germline, CDR1 is LGHNT and CDR2 is FRNRAP. The CDR3 has 13 amino acids. The CDR3 nucleotides are TGTGCTAGTGCCCCGAGGATGAACCAGCCCCAGCATTTT. Translated, it gives CASAPRMNQPQHF.

The V gene is TRBV7-2, the J gene TRBJ1-2; D not resolved. Germline CDR1 and CDR2: SGHTA and FQGNSA. Trimming pared 2 bases from V and 8 bases from J, leaving 18 bases between. This CDR3 spans 15 amino acids. The CDR3 loop is CASSLSAGQIRGYTF. CDR3 DNA sequence: TGTGCCAGCAGCTTATCAGCAGGCCAGATAAGGGGCTACACCTTC.

V usage is TRBV10-3 and J usage is TRBJ2-3; 7 nucleotides line up with TRBD2. Germline loops: CDR1 ENHRY, CDR2 SYGVKD. CDR3 length: 15 residues. Trimming removed 8 bases from V and 1 base from J; junction bases left unmatched: 9. CDR3 sequence: CAISRGGSGTDTQYF. The CDR3 nucleotides are TGTGCCATCTCTCGGGGCGGGAGCGGCACAGATACGCAGTATTTT.

This sequence joins TRBV5-1 and TRBJ1-2, with a possible D match to TRBD1 (6 bases). Germline V gene sequence: CDR1 SGHRS, CDR2 YFSETQ. This CDR3 has 16 amino acids. V lost 9 bases to trimming and J lost 2 bases, with 23 bases between them. Written as DNA, the CDR3 is TGCGCCACCAAGGGTCAAGAGGACAGTTACAACTATGGCTACACCTTC. It specifies CATKGQEDSYNYGYTF.

This chain joins TRBV6-5 and TRBJ1-3, with unresolved D. Germline V gene lookup returns CDR1 MNHEY and CDR2 SVGAGI. V lost 7 bases, J lost 0 bases, and 7 bases lay in between. There are 13 residues in the CDR3. The CDR3 nucleotides read TGTGCCAGCACCCCTAGCTCTGGAAACACCATATATTTT. Protein: CASTPSSGNTIYF.